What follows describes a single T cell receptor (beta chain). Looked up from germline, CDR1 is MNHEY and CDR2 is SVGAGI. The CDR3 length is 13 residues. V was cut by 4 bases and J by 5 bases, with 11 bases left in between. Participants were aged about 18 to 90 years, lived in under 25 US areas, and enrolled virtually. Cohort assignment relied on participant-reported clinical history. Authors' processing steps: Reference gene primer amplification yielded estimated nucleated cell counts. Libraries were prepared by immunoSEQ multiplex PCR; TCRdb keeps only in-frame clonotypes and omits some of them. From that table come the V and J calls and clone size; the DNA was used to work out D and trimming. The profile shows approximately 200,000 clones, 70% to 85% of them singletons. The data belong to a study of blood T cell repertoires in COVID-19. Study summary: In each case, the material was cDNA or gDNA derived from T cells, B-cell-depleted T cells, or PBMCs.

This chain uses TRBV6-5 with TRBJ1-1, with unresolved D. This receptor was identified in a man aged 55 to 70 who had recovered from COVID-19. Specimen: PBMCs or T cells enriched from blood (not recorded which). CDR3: CASSLRRETEAFF. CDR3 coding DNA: TGTGCCAGCAGTTTGCGACGGGAGACTGAAGCTTTCTTT.